This T cell receptor (beta chain) is from a study of regulatory T cells in long-lasting Graves disease. The study, taken as a whole, reports: Because few samples were included, accuracy may have been lower.

The time point denotes: persistent/refractory GD, antithyroid drugs over 5 years with positive TRAb. RNA from PBMCs was the source of the TCR library. Diagnosing Graves' disease relied on the American Thyroid Association guidelines. A blood draw put around 9.3 milliliters of peripheral blood into EDTA tubes. Both iRepertoire HTBI primers and Arm-PCR of CDR3 regions were used to build the TCR beta libraries. TCRdb processed the multiplex PCR reads anew with MiXCR; each CDR3 protein has one entry. The profile shows more than 300,000 distinct CDR3 sequences, approximately 23% of them singletons. Comment on this clonotype: Its specificity is not known.

This clonotype was sampled from a woman aged 40 to 55 with Graves disease. Sequencing was performed on peripheral blood mononuclear cells (PBMCs), taken when the disease was refractory, from a patient treated with antithyroid drugs.

CDR3 region: CASSPLYTAGTSPDTQYF. The CDR3 DNA reads TGTGCCAGCAGCCCACTTTATACGGCGGGGACATCCCCAGATACGCAGTATTTT. The chain joins TRBV12-3 or TRBV12-4 to TRBJ2-3; TRBD1 or TRBD2 may be the D gene (6 bases each). The CDR3 loop spans 18 amino acids. V lost 6 bases and J lost 4, with 26 bases in between.